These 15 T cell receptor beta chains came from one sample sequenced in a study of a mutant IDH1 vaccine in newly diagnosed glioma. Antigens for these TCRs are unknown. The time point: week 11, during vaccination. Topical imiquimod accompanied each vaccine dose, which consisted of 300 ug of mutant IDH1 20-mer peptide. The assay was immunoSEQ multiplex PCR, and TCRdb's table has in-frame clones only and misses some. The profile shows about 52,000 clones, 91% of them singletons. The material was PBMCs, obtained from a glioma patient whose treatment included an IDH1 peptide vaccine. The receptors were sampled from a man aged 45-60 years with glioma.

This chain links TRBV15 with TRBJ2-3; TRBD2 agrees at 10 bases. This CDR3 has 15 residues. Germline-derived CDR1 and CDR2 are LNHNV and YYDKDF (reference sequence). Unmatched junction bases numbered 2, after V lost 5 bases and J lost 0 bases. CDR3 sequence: CATSATSGSTDTQYF. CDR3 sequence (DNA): TGTGCCACCAGCGCGACTAGCGGGAGCACAGATACGCAGTATTTT. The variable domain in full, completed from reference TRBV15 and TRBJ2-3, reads DAMVIQNPRYQVTQFGKPVTLSCSQTLNHNVMYWYQQKSSQAPKLLFHYYDKDFNNEADTPDNFQSRRPNTSFCFLDIRSPGLGDTAMYLCATSATSGSTDTQYFGPGTRLTVL.

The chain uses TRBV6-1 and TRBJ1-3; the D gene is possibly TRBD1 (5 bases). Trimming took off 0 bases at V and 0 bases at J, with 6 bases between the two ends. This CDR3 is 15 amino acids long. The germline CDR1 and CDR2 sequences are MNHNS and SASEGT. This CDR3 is CASSEAQGSGNTIYF. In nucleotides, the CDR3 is TGTGCCAGCAGTGAAGCGCAGGGCTCTGGAAACACCATATATTTT.

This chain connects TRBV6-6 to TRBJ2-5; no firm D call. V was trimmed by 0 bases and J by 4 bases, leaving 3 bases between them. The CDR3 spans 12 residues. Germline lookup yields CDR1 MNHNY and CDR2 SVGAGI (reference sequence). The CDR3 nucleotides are TGTGCCAGCAGTTACTCGGGAGAGACCCAGTACTTC. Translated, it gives CASSYSGETQYF.

The CDR3 reads CASSIDAEETQYF. CDR3 bases: TGTGCCAGTAGTATAGACGCGGAAGAGACCCAGTACTTC. This chain uses TRBV19 with TRBJ2-5; no reliable D call. V was trimmed by 0 bases and J by 3 bases, leaving 5 bases between them. CDR1 LNHDA and CDR2 SQIVND come from the germline V gene (reference sequence). The CDR3 runs 13 residues.

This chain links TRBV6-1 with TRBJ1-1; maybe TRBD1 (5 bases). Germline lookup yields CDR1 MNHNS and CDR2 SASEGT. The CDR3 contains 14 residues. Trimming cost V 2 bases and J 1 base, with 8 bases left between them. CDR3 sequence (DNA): TGTGCCAGCAGTGAACCCGGACAGAACACTGAAGCTTTCTTT. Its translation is CASSEPGQNTEAFF.

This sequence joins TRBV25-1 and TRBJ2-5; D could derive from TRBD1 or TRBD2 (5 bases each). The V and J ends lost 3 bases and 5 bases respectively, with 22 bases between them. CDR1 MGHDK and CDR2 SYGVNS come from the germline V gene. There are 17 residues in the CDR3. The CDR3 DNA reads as TGTGCCAGCAGTGACATCAACTCGGGACCTCCGGGGGAGACCCAGTACTTC. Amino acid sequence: CASSDINSGPPGETQYF.

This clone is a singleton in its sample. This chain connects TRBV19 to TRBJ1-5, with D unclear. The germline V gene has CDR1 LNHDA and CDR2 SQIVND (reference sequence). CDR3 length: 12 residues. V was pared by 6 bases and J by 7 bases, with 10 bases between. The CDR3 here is CASSVQRQPQHF. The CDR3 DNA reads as TGTGCCAGTAGCGTACAGAGGCAGCCCCAGCATTTT.

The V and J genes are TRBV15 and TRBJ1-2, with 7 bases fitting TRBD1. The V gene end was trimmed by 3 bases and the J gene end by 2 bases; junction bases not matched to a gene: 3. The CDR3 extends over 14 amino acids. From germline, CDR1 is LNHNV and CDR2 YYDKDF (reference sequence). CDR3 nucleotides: TGTGCCACCAGCAGGGACAGGTCCAACTATGGCTACACCTTC. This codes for CATSRDRSNYGYTF.

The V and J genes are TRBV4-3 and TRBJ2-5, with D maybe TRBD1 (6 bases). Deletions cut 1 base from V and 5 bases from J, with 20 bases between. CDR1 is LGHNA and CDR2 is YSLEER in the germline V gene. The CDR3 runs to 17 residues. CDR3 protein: CASSQGPAGAPRETQYF. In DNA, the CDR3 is TGCGCCAGCAGCCAAGGTCCGGCAGGGGCGCCGAGGGAGACCCAGTACTTC.

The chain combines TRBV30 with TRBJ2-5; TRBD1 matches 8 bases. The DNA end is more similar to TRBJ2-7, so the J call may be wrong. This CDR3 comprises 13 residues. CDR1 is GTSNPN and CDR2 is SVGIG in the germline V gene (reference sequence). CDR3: CAWSVGQGREQYF. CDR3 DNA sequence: TGTGCCTGGAGTGTAGGACAGGGACGCGAGCAGTACTTC.

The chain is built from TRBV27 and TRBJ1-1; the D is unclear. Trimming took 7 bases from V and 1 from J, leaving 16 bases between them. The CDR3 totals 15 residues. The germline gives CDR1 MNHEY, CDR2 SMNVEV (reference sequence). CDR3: CASKSPVRGNTEAFF. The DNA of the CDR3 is TGTGCCAGCAAATCCCCCGTACGGGGGAACACTGAAGCTTTCTTT.

CDR3 nucleotide sequence: TGCGCCAGCAGCCCGATAGCTCTCTCGGACAATGAGCAGTTCTTC. Its protein product is CASSPIALSDNEQFF. This rearrangement joins TRBV5-1 to TRBJ2-1; D not resolved. V lost 4 bases and J lost 5, with 16 bases in between. Germline V CDR1 and CDR2: SGHRS, YFSETQ. The CDR3 sequence is 15 residues long.

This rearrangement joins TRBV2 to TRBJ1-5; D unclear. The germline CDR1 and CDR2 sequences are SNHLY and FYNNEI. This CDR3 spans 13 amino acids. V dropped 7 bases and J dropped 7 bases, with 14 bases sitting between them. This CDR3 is CASTLGSGQPQHF. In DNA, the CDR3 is TGTGCCAGCACCCTAGGGTCGGGGCAGCCCCAGCATTTT.

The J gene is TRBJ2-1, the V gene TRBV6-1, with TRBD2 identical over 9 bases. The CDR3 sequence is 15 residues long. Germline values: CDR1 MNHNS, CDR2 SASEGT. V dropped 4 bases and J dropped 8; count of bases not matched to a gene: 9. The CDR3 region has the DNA TGTGCCAGCAGTGGGGAAGCGGGGGGTGGGGATGAGCAGTTCTTC. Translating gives CASSGEAGGGDEQFF.

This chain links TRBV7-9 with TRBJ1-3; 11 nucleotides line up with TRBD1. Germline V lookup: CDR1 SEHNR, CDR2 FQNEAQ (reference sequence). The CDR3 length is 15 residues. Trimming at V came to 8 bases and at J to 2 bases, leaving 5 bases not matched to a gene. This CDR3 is CASLRTGGTGNTIYF. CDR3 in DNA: TGTGCCAGCCTGAGGACAGGGGGCACTGGAAACACCATATATTTT. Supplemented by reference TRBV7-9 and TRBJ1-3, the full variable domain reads DTGVSQNPRHKITKRGQNVTFRCDPISEHNRLYWYRQTLGQGPEFLTYFQNEAQLEKSRLLSDRFSAERPKGSFSTLEIQRTEQGDSAMYLCASLRTGGTGNTIYFGEGSWLTVV.